The sequence of this T cell receptor (beta chain) was determined in a study of tissue T cells after allogeneic stem cell transplantation. This clone was counted a few times. Its antigen is unidentified. The genes and germline here are from mouse. The read falls 1 residue short of the CDR3 end, and the missing part is taken from the germline J gene. The time point is: mouse harvest day 14 after allogeneic transplant. Tail vein injection delivered 10^7 T-cell-depleted bone marrow cells and 10^6 splenic CD5+ T cells. The data were produced by immunoSEQ multiplex PCR, yet TCRdb's version contains in-frame clones alone and is incomplete. The table includes 7,500 to 9,000 clones, roughly 34% detected once. The study's findings and limits: Alloreactivity or antigen specificity of tissue TCRs was not determined; some clones might be host cells.

The germline V gene has CDR1 LGHNA and CDR2 YNLKQL (reference sequence). The CDR3 length is 12 residues. V lost 4 bases, J lost 3 bases, and 7 bases lay in between. This receptor was obtained from a female BALB/c mouse given C57BL/6 T cells with graft-versus-host disease after an allogeneic hematopoietic cell transplant. Sequenced material: skin. The rearrangement links TRBV5 to TRBJ2-7, with D possibly being TRBD1 or TRBD2 (5 bases each). The sequenced part of the CDR3 DNA is TGTGCCAGCAGCCGGGGCAACTATGAACAGTAC. Its translation is CASSRGNYEQY. The CDR3, in full, reads CASSRGNYEQYF.